This T cell receptor (beta chain) was documented in a study of monozygotic twins with inflammatory bowel disease. Template-switch reactions added UMIs with a 6-nucleotide sample barcode. Each CDR3 protein gets one entry in TCRdb, which reprocessed the 5' RACE reads and gives no DNA. Recorded here are around 380,000 distinct CDR3 sequences; the top ten clones represent 2% to 3%. The sequenced sample was blood. This receptor was identified in a human donor with ulcerative colitis or Crohn's disease, or a healthy co-twin of an affected twin (not recorded which).

The CDR3 is CASSSLTGRETQYF. The chain recombines TRBV5-1 with TRBJ2-5; TCRdb lists TRBD1, though no DNA is available to test this call. Germline CDR1 is SGHRS and CDR2 is YFSETQ. The CDR3 runs to 14 residues. Based on the CDR3 plus reference TRBV5-1 and TRBJ2-5, the full variable domain is KAGVTQTPRYLIKTRGQQVTLSCSPISGHRSVSWYQQTPGQGLQFLFEYFSETQRNKGNFPGRFSGRQFSNSRSEMNVSTLELGDSALYLCASSSLTGRETQYFGPGTRLLVL.